Listed here are 18 T cell receptor beta chains from one sample, sequenced in a study of T cell changes during pregnancy in multiple sclerosis. Produced via immunoSEQ multiplex PCR; TCRdb's table is partial and in-frame only. The sample includes tens of thousands of clones, about nine tenths of them seen just once. The source material was CD4+ T cells from peripheral blood mononuclear cells, sampled in the third trimester of pregnancy. The receptors here all came from a female donor with multiple sclerosis, enrolled in a pregnancy study.

The CDR3 protein is CSVDLGQGAFGETQYF. The CDR3 coding sequence is TGCAGCGTTGACTTAGGACAGGGGGCGTTTGGGGAGACCCAGTACTTC. V usage is TRBV29-1 and J usage is TRBJ2-5, with TRBD1 identical over 11 bases. After removal of 3 bases from V and 5 bases from J, the junction contained 11 bases not matched to a gene. Germline V gene sequence: CDR1 SQVTM, CDR2 ANQGSEA. The CDR3 is 16 amino acids.

The chain's CDR3 is CASSLAASGVRNEQFF. CDR3 bases: TGTGCCAGCAGCTTAGCGGCTAGCGGGGTCCGTAATGAGCAGTTCTTC. J is TRBJ2-1 and V is TRBV7-3, with TRBD2 matching 9 bases. V shed 2 bases, J shed 7 bases, and the junction held 9 bases outside the gene matches. This CDR3 contains 16 residues. Germline-derived CDR1 and CDR2 are SGHTA and FQGTGA. Together with reference TRBV7-3 and TRBJ2-1, the CDR3 gives the full variable domain: GAGVSQTPSNKVTEKGKYVELRCDPISGHTALYWYRQSLGQGPEFLIYFQGTGAADDSGLPNDRFFAVRPEGSVSTLKIQRTERGDSAVYLCASSLAASGVRNEQFFGPGTRLTVL.

The chain has TRBV7-8 and TRBJ1-1; 8 nucleotides agree with TRBD1. Germline V gene data show CDR1 as SGHVS and CDR2 as FQNEAQ. This CDR3 comprises 11 residues. V trimming: 5 bases; J trimming: 12 bases; junction bases outside the gene matches: 5. The CDR3 is CASSTDRGTFF. Here the CDR3 DNA reads TGTGCCAGCAGCACCGACAGGGGTACTTTCTTT.

This sequence joins TRBV19 and TRBJ2-7, with D possibly TRBD2 on 5 matching bases. V lost 3 bases and J lost 2, with 8 bases in between. This CDR3 has 13 amino acids. Germline CDR1 is LNHDA and CDR2 is SQIVND (reference sequence). The CDR3 region is CASSIFGTYEQYF. In DNA, the CDR3 is TGTGCCAGTAGTATTTTCGGGACCTACGAGCAGTACTTC.

This sequence joins TRBV7-6 and TRBJ2-7; 8 bases are a match to TRBD1. Germline V CDR1 and CDR2: SGHVS, FNYEAQ. The V gene end was trimmed by 6 bases and the J gene end by 6 bases; junction bases not matched to a gene: 10. The CDR3 consists of 14 residues. CDR3 sequence (DNA): TGTGCCAGCAGTTCTAGACAGGGGCTGAGCGAGCAGTACTTC. Protein sequence: CASSSRQGLSEQYF. Drawing the rest from reference TRBV7-6 and TRBJ2-7, the complete variable domain is GAGVSQSPRYKVTKRGQDVALRCDPISGHVSLYWYRQALGQGPEFLTYFNYEAQQDKSGLPNDRFSAERPEGSISTLTIQRTEQRDSAMYRCASSSRQGLSEQYFGPGTRLTVT.

J is TRBJ1-3 and V is TRBV7-2; unclear D gene. The germline V gene has CDR1 SGHTA and CDR2 FQGNSA. Between the trimmed V and J ends, which lost 5 bases and 0 bases, there was a span of 14 bases. This CDR3 is 16 amino acids long. The CDR3 protein is CASSPNFSRSGNTIYF. CDR3 in DNA: TGTGCCAGCAGCCCCAACTTCTCGCGCTCTGGAAACACCATATATTTT.

V usage is TRBV7-3 and J usage is TRBJ2-5; 15 bases map to TRBD2. V was clipped by 5 bases and J by 5 bases; unmatched bases: 6. CDR3 size: 16 residues. Germline CDR1 reads SGHTA; CDR2 reads FQGTGA. The CDR3: CASSAGLAGGPETQYF. CDR3 sequence (DNA): TGTGCCAGCAGCGCAGGACTAGCGGGGGGGCCTGAGACCCAGTACTTC. Drawing the rest from reference TRBV7-3 and TRBJ2-5, the complete variable domain is GAGVSQTPSNKVTEKGKYVELRCDPISGHTALYWYRQSLGQGPEFLIYFQGTGAADDSGLPNDRFFAVRPEGSVSTLKIQRTERGDSAVYLCASSAGLAGGPETQYFGPGTRLLVL.

V gene TRBV7-2 combines with J gene TRBJ1-1, with unresolved D. Germline V gene sequence: CDR1 SGHTA, CDR2 FQGNSA. This CDR3 contains 13 residues. V gave up 1 base and J gave up 6 bases, with 9 bases separating them. The CDR3 protein is CASSLVGEPEAFF. The DNA of the CDR3 is TGTGCCAGCAGCTTAGTCGGAGAACCTGAAGCTTTCTTT.

CDR3 loop: CASASGRTNEKLFF. CDR3 DNA sequence: TGCGCCAGCGCCTCGGGGAGGACTAATGAAAAACTGTTTTTT. The chain couples TRBV5-1 to TRBJ1-4; D ambiguous. Trimming removed 7 bases from V and 2 bases from J, with 12 bases in between. CDR1 is SGHRS, CDR2 YFSETQ, per germline. This CDR3 contains 14 residues.

This clone was recorded only once. The J gene is TRBJ1-2, the V gene TRBV19; 8 bases agree with TRBD1. V shed 3 bases and J 8 bases; nucleotides not matched to a gene: 11. The CDR3 sequence is 15 residues long. CDR1 is LNHDA, CDR2 SQIVND, per germline (reference sequence). CDR3 sequence (DNA): TGTGCCAGTAGTATCCCCTCCGGGACAGGTAACGGCTACACCTTC. Protein: CASSIPSGTGNGYTF.

The chain recombines TRBV9 with TRBJ2-5; 10 nucleotides line up with TRBD2. The V and J ends lost 4 bases and 1 base, in that order; junction bases with no gene match: 7. CDR3 length: 16 amino acids. Germline assignment: CDR1 SGDLS and CDR2 YYNGEE. CDR3 sequence reads: CASSLASGGFQETQYF. DNA of the CDR3: TGTGCCAGCAGCCTAGCTAGCGGGGGCTTCCAAGAGACCCAGTACTTC.

The chain has TRBV10-3 and TRBJ2-5; possible D gene TRBD1, 6 bases. The CDR3 contains 14 residues. Germline-derived CDR1 and CDR2 are ENHRY and SYGVKD. Trimming stripped 6 bases from V and 3 bases from J, with 14 bases between. CDR3 DNA sequence: TGTGCCATCAGAGTACAGGGCCCCGAAGAGACCCAGTACTTC. Protein product: CAIRVQGPEETQYF.

V is TRBV30 and J is TRBJ1-1; 7 nucleotides line up with TRBD1. The ends lost 5 bases at V and 2 bases at J; junction bases unmatched: 5. The CDR3 has 13 residues. CDR1 and CDR2 from the germline V gene are GTSNPN and SVGIG (reference sequence). DNA of the CDR3: TGTGCCTGGGGCCGGGACAGAAACACTGAAGCTTTCTTT. Its translation: CAWGRDRNTEAFF.

The J gene is TRBJ1-2, the V gene TRBV20-1, with 7 bases identical to TRBD1. Germline values: CDR1 DFQATT, CDR2 SNEGSKA (reference sequence). V was clipped by 6 bases and J by 6 bases; unmatched bases: 4. This CDR3 has 11 residues. The CDR3: CSARQGHGYTF. CDR3 DNA sequence: TGCAGTGCAAGACAGGGCCATGGCTACACCTTC.

This chain uses TRBV6-4 with TRBJ2-1; D is undetermined. Trimming shortened V by 8 bases and J by 8 bases, and 10 bases separated the two germline ends. CDR3 length equals 11 residues. Germline CDR1 reads MRHNA; CDR2 reads SNTAGT. The CDR3 DNA reads TGTGCCAGCTCTCTCCTCGATGAGCAGTTCTTC. Residues: CASSLLDEQFF.

The chain is built from TRBV28 and TRBJ1-1; D uncertain. V lost 5 bases and J 0 bases, leaving 16 bases between the germline ends. This CDR3 region has 16 residues. CDR1 and CDR2 from the germline V gene are MDHEN and SYDVKM. CDR3 in DNA: TGTGCCAGCAGTGGGAGTAGGGCCGGGATGAACACTGAAGCTTTCTTT. Encoded protein: CASSGSRAGMNTEAFF.

This chain uses TRBV5-1 with TRBJ2-7, with 11 bases matching TRBD2. Germline V lookup: CDR1 SGHRS, CDR2 YFSETQ. This CDR3 is built from 15 residues. V gave up 4 bases and J gave up 2 bases; unmatched junction bases: 5. CDR3 sequence reads: CASSPIAGGTYEQYF. CDR3 coding DNA: TGCGCCAGCAGCCCAATAGCGGGGGGGACCTACGAGCAGTACTTC.

The chain carries TRBV7-8 and TRBJ1-1; D unclear. This CDR3 spans 12 amino acids. CDR1 and CDR2 from the germline V gene are SGHVS and FQNEAQ. V gave up 1 base and J gave up 7 bases, with 7 bases separating them. The chain's CDR3 is CASSLGGLEAFF. CDR3 DNA: TGTGCCAGCAGCTTAGGCGGGCTTGAAGCTTTCTTT.